Shown below are 29 T cell receptor beta chains from a single sample sequenced in a study of blood T cell repertoires in COVID-19. The data were produced by immunoSEQ multiplex PCR, yet TCRdb's version contains in-frame clones alone and is incomplete. The table lists about 180,000 clones, about three quarters of them singletons. Sequencing was done on a sample of peripheral blood. The receptors derive from a woman older than 75 with COVID-19, enrolled during active disease.

The chain uses TRBV15 and TRBJ2-1; 10 nucleotides line up with TRBD2. Germline CDR1 LNHNV, CDR2 YYDKDF (reference sequence). The CDR3 is 16 amino acids. V was clipped by 0 bases and J by 5 bases; unmatched bases: 4. The CDR3 sequence: CATSRDLLAGNNEQFF. In nucleotides, the CDR3 is TGTGCCACCAGCAGAGATCTACTAGCGGGGAACAATGAGCAGTTCTTC.

This clone was seen only once. The V call is TRBV9, the J call TRBJ2-1; TRBD2 aligns across 11 bases. Germline V gene data show CDR1 as SGDLS and CDR2 as YYNGEE. V lost 0 bases and J lost 5; bases outside the gene matches: 7. This CDR3 has 17 amino acids. CDR3 bases: TGTGCCAGCAGCGTAGCTGCCGGGACTAGCGGACACAATGAGCAGTTCTTC. Amino acid sequence: CASSVAAGTSGHNEQFF. The full variable domain, in which reference TRBV9 and TRBJ2-1 provide the parts outside the CDR3, is DSGVTQTPKHLITATGQRVTLRCSPRSGDLSVYWYQQSLDQGLQFLIQYYNGEERAKGNILERFSAQQFPDLHSELNLSSLELGDSALYFCASSVAAGTSGHNEQFFGPGTRLTVL.

This clone came up a few times. The rearrangement links TRBV7-9 to TRBJ2-2; D perhaps matches TRBD1 (6 bases). The length of the CDR3 is 16 residues. Trimming stripped 0 bases from V and 4 bases from J, with 12 bases between. Germline V gene data show CDR1 as SEHNR and CDR2 as FQNEAQ (reference sequence). In nucleotides, the CDR3 is TGTGCCAGCAGCTTAGCGCCAGGGGCCGGCACCGGGGAGCTGTTTTTT. It encodes CASSLAPGAGTGELFF.

The chain uses TRBV21-1 and TRBJ1-5; the D segment call TRBD1 is taken from the table without a DNA check. TRBV21-1 is deemed a pseudogene. The CDR3 extends over 16 amino acids. The CDR3: CASSKARRPSNQPQHF. The DNA for the CDR3 is TGTGCCAGCAGCAAAGCTCGCAGGCCTAGCAATCAGCCCCAGCATTTT.

The chain couples TRBV5-1 to TRBJ1-2, with D possibly TRBD1 on 6 matching bases. The CDR3 covers 15 residues. Looked up from germline, CDR1 is SGHRS and CDR2 is YFSETQ. The V and J ends lost 4 bases and 1 base respectively, with 14 bases between them. The CDR3 DNA is TGCGCCAGCAGCCCCGAGGGAGGGGGTAACTATGGCTACACCTTC. Its translation: CASSPEGGGNYGYTF.

The chain has TRBV2 and TRBJ2-7, with 8 bases fitting TRBD1. After removal of 7 bases from V and 7 bases from J, the junction contained 15 bases not matched to a gene. CDR3 length: 15 residues. CDR1 is SNHLY, CDR2 FYNNEI, per germline. This chain's CDR3 is CASIGRDRRPKEQYF. The CDR3 DNA follows: TGTGCCAGCATTGGCCGGGACAGGCGCCCTAAAGAGCAGTACTTC.

The chain carries TRBV7-9 and TRBJ2-1; a possible D gene is TRBD2 (6 bases). Germline values: CDR1 SEHNR, CDR2 FQNEAQ (reference sequence). The CDR3 sequence is 18 residues long. The V end was cut by 5 bases, the J end by 4 bases, with 24 bases between. CDR3 loop: CASSKPVTLAEYYNEQFF. The DNA of the CDR3 is TGTGCCAGCAGCAAACCCGTGACGTTAGCGGAGTATTACAATGAGCAGTTCTTC. Full variable domain (outside the CDR3, taken from reference TRBV7-9 and TRBJ2-1): DTGVSQNPRHKITKRGQNVTFRCDPISEHNRLYWYRQTLGQGPEFLTYFQNEAQLEKSRLLSDRFSAERPKGSFSTLEIQRTEQGDSAMYLCASSKPVTLAEYYNEQFFGPGTRLTVL.

The chain uses TRBV2 and TRBJ2-7; TRBD2 might be the D (5 bases). Germline CDR1 SNHLY, CDR2 FYNNEI. The CDR3 runs 16 residues. V gave up 8 bases and J gave up 2 bases, with 22 bases separating them. CDR3 in amino acids: CASSSPTGMRTYEQYF. The CDR3 DNA follows: TGTGCCAGCTCGTCCCCTACGGGGATGAGGACCTACGAGCAGTACTTC.

The genes are TRBV6-2 or TRBV6-3 and TRBJ1-2; D may be TRBD1 (6 bases). Germline CDR1 MNHEY, CDR2 SVGEGT. V was cut by 2 bases and J by 1 base, with 17 bases left in between. The CDR3 has 17 residues. CDR3 in DNA: TGTGCCAGCAGTTACGCGGCAGGGGATCCCCTTAACTATGGCTACACCTTC. Translation gives CASSYAAGDPLNYGYTF.

This clone was seen once. The chain employs TRBV11-3 and TRBJ2-7; D might be TRBD2 (7 bases). The V and J ends lost 1 base and 3 bases respectively, with 13 bases between them. The CDR3 consists of 15 residues. Germline V gene sequence: CDR1 SGHNT, CDR2 YENEEA. CDR3 DNA: TGTGCCAGCAGCTTAGGACCCGGGGGGCGCTACGAGCAGTACTTC. Its protein product is CASSLGPGGRYEQYF.

The rearrangement joins TRBV9 to TRBJ2-2, with 8 bases lining up with TRBD2. The CDR3 has 20 residues. V shed 1 base, J shed 0 bases, and the junction held 14 bases outside the gene matches. Germline V CDR1 and CDR2: SGDLS, YYNGEE. The CDR3 coding sequence is TGTGCCAGCAGCGTACGACTGCCGGGCGGGAGGCTCGCGAACACCGGGGAGCTGTTTTTT. Its protein is CASSVRLPGGRLANTGELFF.

The chain is built from TRBV7-9 and TRBJ2-5; 13 bases fit TRBD2. V dropped 6 bases and J dropped 5; count of bases not matched to a gene: 9. From germline, CDR1 is SEHNR and CDR2 FQNEAQ (reference sequence). There are 16 residues in the CDR3. Here the CDR3 reads CASSRGLAGVTETQYF. The CDR3 bases are TGTGCCAGCAGTCGAGGACTAGCGGGAGTTACTGAGACCCAGTACTTC.

CDR3 sequence reads: CASSLTGGETQYF. CDR3 DNA: TGTGCCAGCAGCCTGACAGGGGGGGAGACCCAGTACTTC. V gene TRBV5-6 combines with J gene TRBJ2-5, with 9 bases fitting TRBD1. Germline V lookup: CDR1 SGHDT, CDR2 YYEEEE. The CDR3 totals 13 residues. The V gene end was trimmed by 4 bases and the J gene end by 5 bases; junction bases not matched to a gene: 3.

The gene calls are TRBV7-9 and TRBJ1-1, with D tentatively TRBD1 (6 bases). CDR1 and CDR2 (germline): SEHNR, FQNEAQ (reference sequence). The CDR3 totals 14 residues. Trimming pared 2 bases from V and 5 bases from J, leaving 12 bases between. The CDR3 coding sequence is TGTGCCAGCAGCTTATTGCAGGGGAGTACTGAAGCTTTCTTT. Translated, it gives CASSLLQGSTEAFF.

The chain recombines TRBV23-1 with TRBJ2-4, with 10 bases lining up with TRBD1. TRBV23-1 qualifies as an ORF whose function is uncertain. The CDR3 sequence is 16 residues long. V lost 1 base to trimming and J lost 6 bases; unmatched junction nucleotides: 6. The CDR3 is CASSQFGTGVTNIQYF. The DNA for the CDR3 is TGCGCCAGCAGTCAATTCGGGACAGGGGTTACAAACATTCAGTACTTC.

The chain links TRBV28 to TRBJ2-2; D might be TRBD1 (5 bases). V was clipped by 2 bases and J by 6 bases, with 10 bases between them. The CDR3 extends over 14 amino acids. Germline V gene lookup returns CDR1 MDHEN and CDR2 SYDVKM. The CDR3 reads CASSLQGSAGELFF. As DNA, the CDR3 is TGTGCCAGCAGTTTACAGGGCTCGGCCGGGGAGCTGTTTTTT. Looking up the rest from reference TRBV28 and TRBJ2-2 gives the full variable domain: DVKVTQSSRYLVKRTGEKVFLECVQDMDHENMFWYRQDPGLGLRLIYFSYDVKMKEKGDIPEGYSVSREKKERFSLILESASTNQTSMYLCASSLQGSAGELFFGEGSRLTVL.

Only one count was recorded for this clone. The chain combines TRBV19 with TRBJ2-7, with D tentatively TRBD1 (7 bases). The CDR3 is made up of 14 amino acids. V was trimmed by 5 bases and J by 1 base, leaving 12 bases between them. From germline, CDR1 is LNHDA and CDR2 SQIVND (reference sequence). CDR3 amino acids: CASSDAGGSYEQYF. In DNA, the CDR3 is TGTGCCAGTAGTGATGCAGGGGGGTCCTACGAGCAGTACTTC.

The genes are TRBV6-1 and TRBJ1-6, with TRBD1 identical over 10 bases. CDR1 and CDR2 from the germline V gene are MNHNS and SASEGT. The trim removed 0 bases at V and 9 bases at J, leaving 5 bases unmatched. This CDR3 region has 16 residues. For the CDR3, the DNA is TGTGCCAGCAGTGAAGCGGGACAGGGGTATGTTTCACCCCTCCACTTT. It yields the protein CASSEAGQGYVSPLHF.

The chain carries TRBV21-1 and TRBJ1-2. TRBV21-1 is assigned pseudogene status. The CDR3 is made up of 17 amino acids. This CDR3 reads CASSSKWGGLWNYGYTF. The CDR3 DNA reads TGTGCCAGCAGCTCGAAGTGGGGGGGGCTTTGGAACTATGGCTACACCTTC.

The sample holds a few counts of this clone. The V call is TRBV10-3, the J call TRBJ2-1; D is possibly TRBD1 (6 bases). The CDR3 has 17 residues. The germline gives CDR1 ENHRY, CDR2 SYGVKD. V was shortened by 9 bases and J by 5 bases, with 26 bases between the two germline ends. The CDR3 coding sequence is TGTGCCATGTCACGGACAGCCCTTAGTAGTCTTAACAATGAGCAGTTCTTC. Amino acids: CAMSRTALSSLNNEQFF.

The chain joins TRBV11-3 to TRBJ2-7; D might be TRBD2 (6 bases). Germline V CDR1 and CDR2: SGHNT, YENEEA. V gave up 4 bases and J gave up 1 base, with 11 bases separating them. This CDR3 has 14 amino acids. This CDR3 is CASSSQLASYEQYF. The CDR3 DNA is TGTGCCAGCAGCTCACAACTAGCTTCCTACGAGCAGTACTTC.

The chain recombines TRBV28 with TRBJ2-4, with a possible D match to TRBD1 (5 bases). This CDR3 is built from 15 residues. The V gene's germline CDR1 is MDHEN and CDR2 SYDVKM. The V and J ends lost 5 bases and 6 bases respectively, with 17 bases between them. The CDR3 here is CASSPFLGQGNIQYF. The CDR3 nucleotides are TGTGCCAGCAGTCCCTTTTTGGGGCAGGGAAACATTCAGTACTTC.

This clone occurred a few times. CDR3: CSVVFMFREVGYNEQFF. The CDR3 coding sequence is TGCAGCGTTGTTTTCATGTTCCGGGAGGTGGGGTACAATGAGCAGTTCTTC. This chain links TRBV29-1 with TRBJ2-1, with TRBD2 matching over 7 bases. The germline CDR1 and CDR2 sequences are SQVTM and ANQGSEA. The CDR3 totals 17 residues. The V gene end was trimmed by 4 bases and the J gene end by 4 bases; junction bases not matched to a gene: 16.

The chain uses TRBV7-2 and TRBJ2-3; 12 bases agree with TRBD2. Trimming removed 2 bases from V and 4 bases from J; junction bases left unmatched: 4. The CDR3 totals 16 residues. CDR1 is SGHTA and CDR2 is FQGNSA in the germline V gene. Here the CDR3 DNA reads TGTGCCAGCAGCTTAAATCTAGCGGGAGGGGCAGATACGCAGTATTTT. It translates to CASSLNLAGGADTQYF.

A single count supports this clone. In nucleotides, the CDR3 is TGTGCCAGCAGCCAAGGCCGATCGGGGGGCTCCCACCAAGAGACCCAGTACTTC. Amino acid sequence: CASSQGRSGGSHQETQYF. The rearrangement uses TRBV3-1 (or the pseudogene TRBV3-2) and TRBJ2-5; D might be TRBD2 (7 bases). Germline V gives CDR1 LGHDT, CDR2 YNNKEL (reference sequence). V was clipped by 1 base and J by 0 bases, with 18 bases between them. The CDR3 has 18 amino acids.

The rearrangement uses TRBV7-9 and TRBJ2-2, with TRBD1 as a possible D gene (6 bases). Germline CDR1 SEHNR, CDR2 FQNEAQ (reference sequence). The length of the CDR3 is 11 residues. Trimming took 5 bases from V and 15 from J, leaving 13 bases between them. The CDR3 DNA is TGTGCCAGCAGCATAACAGGGAAGGTGTTTTTT. Its translation is CASSITGKVFF.

This chain joins TRBV11-2 and TRBJ2-1; 12 bases map to TRBD2. The CDR3 length is 15 residues. Germline V gene sequence: CDR1 SGHAT, CDR2 FQNNGV. Losses at the gene ends were 4 bases for V and 9 bases for J; bases not matched to a gene: 7. CDR3 nucleotides: TGTGCCAGCAGCTCTAGACTAGCGGGAGAAGTTGAGCAGTTCTTC. Encoded protein: CASSSRLAGEVEQFF.

The gene calls are TRBV28 and TRBJ2-7, with 7 bases aligning to TRBD1. Per germline, CDR1 MDHEN and CDR2 SYDVKM. The CDR3 is made up of 14 amino acids. Trimming at V came to 7 bases and at J to 2 bases, leaving 8 bases not matched to a gene. CDR3 nucleotide sequence: TGTGCCAGCACCCCACAGGGGATCCCCTACGAGCAGTACTTC. Translated, it gives CASTPQGIPYEQYF. Using reference TRBV28 and TRBJ2-7 for the parts outside the CDR3, the full variable domain is DVKVTQSSRYLVKRTGEKVFLECVQDMDHENMFWYRQDPGLGLRLIYFSYDVKMKEKGDIPEGYSVSREKKERFSLILESASTNQTSMYLCASTPQGIPYEQYFGPGTRLTVT.

The chain links TRBV7-8 to TRBJ2-1; tentative D call: TRBD1 (7 bases). Per germline, CDR1 SGHVS and CDR2 FQNEAQ. The CDR3 runs 16 residues. Trimming took 0 bases from V and 8 from J, leaving 17 bases between them. CDR3 in amino acids: CASSLAKMDRRDEQFF. In DNA form, the CDR3 reads TGTGCCAGCAGCTTAGCTAAGATGGACAGGAGGGATGAGCAGTTCTTC.